This TCR beta chain was obtained from a study of T cell clonotyping in hematopoietic cell transplantation. Overall study results and limits: Few recipient clonotypes overlapped donors; over 97% were de novo at given depth. CD4 and CD8 repertoire contributions could not be separated without sorting. Graft donor and pretransplant recipient Inverse Simpson Index values predicted broader posttransplant TCR diversity.

Measured with immunoSEQ multiplex PCR; TCRdb has only the in-frame clones, and not every one. The table lists fewer than 25,000 clones, roughly 80% of them singletons. CDR1 and CDR2 from the germline V gene are SGDLS and YYNGEE. This CDR3 is 15 amino acids long. The germline V and J ends were trimmed by 3 bases and 1 base, with 13 bases remaining between them. Comments on this clone: Its antigen is undetermined.

The sequence was collected from a man in his sixties in good health. Some clones in this sample may be carry-over from other donors' samples. Sequencing input: peripheral blood mononuclear cells. The V and J genes are TRBV9 and TRBJ2-5; perhaps TRBD1 as D (6 bases). The CDR3 DNA sequence: TGTGCCAGCAGCGAGCCAGGGACACCCCAAGAGACCCAGTACTTC. It encodes CASSEPGTPQETQYF.